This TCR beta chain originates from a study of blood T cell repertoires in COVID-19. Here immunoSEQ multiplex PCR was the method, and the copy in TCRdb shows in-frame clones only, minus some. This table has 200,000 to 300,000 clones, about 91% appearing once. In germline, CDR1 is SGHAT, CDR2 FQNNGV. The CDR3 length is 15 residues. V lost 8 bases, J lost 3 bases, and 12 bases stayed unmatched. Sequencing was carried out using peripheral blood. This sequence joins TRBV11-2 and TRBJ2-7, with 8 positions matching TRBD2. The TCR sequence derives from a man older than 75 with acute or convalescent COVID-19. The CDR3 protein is CASLGSSGAIYEQYF. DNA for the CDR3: TGTGCCAGCCTCGGCAGTAGCGGGGCTATCTACGAGCAGTACTTC.